The TCR beta chain under discussion was sequenced for a study of T cell responses to AZD1222 COVID-19 vaccine. Study results and limitations: Only a handful of AZD1222 recipients were seropositive at baseline. White British people made up most donors, females outnumbered males, and clonal diversity was possibly underestimated. Repertoires in all cases were sampled only once the peak T cell response had passed.

Repertoires were generated with immunoSEQ multiplex PCR, while TCRdb's copy carries only in-frame clones and drops some. The profile shows around 140,000 clones, around 93% of them singletons. The CDR3 is 15 amino acids. Trimming removed 5 bases from V and 4 bases from J; junction bases left unmatched: 8. Germline CDR1 MNHEY, CDR2 SVGAGI. Concerning this clone: Its antigen is not known.

The source was peripheral blood, collected on day 0 of AZD1222 vaccination. V usage is TRBV6-5 and J usage is TRBJ2-3; 8 bases are a match to TRBD1. The TCR sequence derives from an adult in good health. The CDR3 region is CASSHQDRAADTQYF. The CDR3 region has the DNA TGTGCCAGCAGTCATCAGGACAGGGCCGCAGATACGCAGTATTTT.